The rows below give T cell receptor beta chains drawn from one sample of a study of blood T cell repertoires in COVID-19. Only in-frame clones appear in the TCRdb table, and some are missing; sequencing was by immunoSEQ multiplex PCR. The sample contains 270,000 or so clones, around four fifths of which appear only once. Specimen: peripheral blood. The receptors originated from a woman aged 45-65 years who had recovered from COVID-19. Each CDR3 is given with its conserved first and last residue. D genes are given only for firm matches. The listing skips clone size in some rows; elsewhere it reads once, few, many or a size class.

>TRBJ1-1|16|TRBV5-1|.|.
TGCGCCAGCAGCATCAACCCGACAGTACAGAACACTGAAGCTTTCTTT
CASSINPTVQNTEAFF
>TRBJ2-3|12|TRBV5-4|.|many
TGTGCCAGCAGCCAGAGCACAGATACGCAGTATTTT
CASSQSTDTQYF
>TRBJ1-5|14|TRBV10-1|.|.
TGCGCCAGCAGCTCCGGACAGCGTGATCAGCCCCAGCATTTT
CASSSGQRDQPQHF
>TRBJ2-5|15|TRBV5-1|.|.
TGCGCCAGCAGCCCGGGCGGGGGCAGACAAGAGACCCAGTACTTC
CASSPGGGRQETQYF
>TRBJ1-1|14|TRBV5-1|.|.
TGCGCCAGCAAGAGTCAGGCAGGGAACACTGAAGCTTTCTTT
CASKSQAGNTEAFF
>TRBJ2-2|16|TRBV24-1|TRBD2|.
TGTGCCACCAGTGACCCAGCGGGAGTGGTCACCGGGGAGCTGTTTTTT
CATSDPAGVVTGELFF
>TRBJ2-2|18|TRBV18|TRBD2|.
TGTGCCAGCTCACCCTTGAGCGGGGGGAGCGCGAACACCGGGGAGCTGTTTTTT
CASSPLSGGSANTGELFF
>TRBJ2-7|14|TRBV2|TRBD2|few
TGTGCCAGCAGGAGCCTAGCGGGAGTCTACGAGCAGTACTTC
CASRSLAGVYEQYF
>TRBJ2-1|15|TRBV4-3|TRBD2|.
TGCGCCAGCAGCCCCAAGCCTTTTAGCGGGACGGAGCAGTTCTTC
CASSPKPFSGTEQFF
>TRBJ2-1|15|TRBV27|.|many
TGTGCCAGCAGTCCCCGGAGGGCCGTCTACAATGAGCAGTTCTTC
CASSPRRAVYNEQFF
>TRBJ1-1|13|TRBV7-3|.|once
TGTGCCAGCAGCTTCGTCGGGGGCACTGAAGCTTTCTTT
CASSFVGGTEAFF
>TRBJ1-1|15|TRBV19|TRBD1|.
TGTGCCAGTACCCTATCGACAGGGATTGGCGCTGAAGCTTTCTTT
CASTLSTGIGAEAFF
>TRBJ1-6|14|TRBV6-6|TRBD1|.
TGTGCCAGCAGACGGACAGGAGATAATTCACCCCTCCACTTT
CASRRTGDNSPLHF
>TRBJ2-7|15|TRBV27|.|.
TGTGCCAGCAGTTTAGGGCCAGGGGGGCCCTACGAGCAGTACTTC
CASSLGPGGPYEQYF
>TRBJ1-3|16|TRBV28|TRBD1|.
TGTGCCAGCAGCAACCGACAAACAGGGGCTGGAAACACCATATATTTT
CASSNRQTGAGNTIYF
>TRBJ2-2|16|TRBV11-2|TRBD2|.
TGTGCCAGCAGTCCGCCGGGACTACGATCCACCGGGGAGCTGTTTTTT
CASSPPGLRSTGELFF
>TRBJ1-4|13|TRBV6-5|.|.
TGTGCCAGCAGTTCGGTGGCGGGTGAAAAACTGTTTTTT
CASSSVAGEKLFF
>TRBJ1-1|14|TRBV5-1|TRBD1|.
TGCGCCAGCACCTACCAGGGGGCAGGCACTGAAGCTTTCTTT
CASTYQGAGTEAFF
>TRBJ2-3|16|TRBV5-5|TRBD2|.
TGTGCCAGCAGCCTAGCGGGAGGGGTCGGCACAGATACGCAGTATTTT
CASSLAGGVGTDTQYF
>TRBJ1-1|16|TRBV27|TRBD1|.
TGTGCCAGCAGGAGGGACAGTATCCCTACGAACACTGAAGCTTTCTTT
CASRRDSIPTNTEAFF
>TRBJ1-4|15|TRBV27|.|once
TGTGCCAGCAGTTTCGCCGGGACAACGGCCGAAAAACTGTTTTTT
CASSFAGTTAEKLFF
>TRBJ2-1|10|TRBV20-1|.|.
TGCAGTGTCCCGAGCGGGGAGCAGTTCTTC
CSVPSGEQFF
>TRBJ2-1|16|TRBV13|TRBD1|.
TGTGCCAGCAGCCTCCCGGACAGGGGAAAACACAATGAGCAGTTCTTC
CASSLPDRGKHNEQFF
>TRBJ2-7|13|TRBV29-1|TRBD2|.
TGCAGCGTTAGCTGGGGGGGGGTTTACGAGCAGTACTTC
CSVSWGGVYEQYF
>TRBJ2-7|15|TRBV7-2|TRBD1|.
TGTGCCAGCAGCCCACTCGGACAGGGGATCTACGAGCAGTACTTC
CASSPLGQGIYEQYF
>TRBJ2-7|13|TRBV7-8|TRBD2|.
TGTGCCAGCAGCTTCGCGGGAGCCTACGAGCAGTACTTC
CASSFAGAYEQYF
>TRBJ2-7|13|TRBV5-6|.|.
TGTGCCAGCAGGGATACGACGGGGTACGAGCAGTACTTC
CASRDTTGYEQYF